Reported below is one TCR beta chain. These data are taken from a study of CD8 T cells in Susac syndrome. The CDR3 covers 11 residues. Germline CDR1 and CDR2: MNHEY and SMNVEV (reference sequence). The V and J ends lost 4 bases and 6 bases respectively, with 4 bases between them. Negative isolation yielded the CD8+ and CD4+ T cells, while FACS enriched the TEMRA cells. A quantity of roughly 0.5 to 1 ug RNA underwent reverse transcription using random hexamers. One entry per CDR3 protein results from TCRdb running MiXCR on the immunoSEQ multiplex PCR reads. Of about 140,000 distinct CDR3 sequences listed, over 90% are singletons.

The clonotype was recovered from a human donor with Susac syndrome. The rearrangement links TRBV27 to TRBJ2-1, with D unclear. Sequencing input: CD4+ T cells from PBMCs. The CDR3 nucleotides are TGTGCCAGCAGTTACGCCAATGAGCAGTTCTTC. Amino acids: CASSYANEQFF.